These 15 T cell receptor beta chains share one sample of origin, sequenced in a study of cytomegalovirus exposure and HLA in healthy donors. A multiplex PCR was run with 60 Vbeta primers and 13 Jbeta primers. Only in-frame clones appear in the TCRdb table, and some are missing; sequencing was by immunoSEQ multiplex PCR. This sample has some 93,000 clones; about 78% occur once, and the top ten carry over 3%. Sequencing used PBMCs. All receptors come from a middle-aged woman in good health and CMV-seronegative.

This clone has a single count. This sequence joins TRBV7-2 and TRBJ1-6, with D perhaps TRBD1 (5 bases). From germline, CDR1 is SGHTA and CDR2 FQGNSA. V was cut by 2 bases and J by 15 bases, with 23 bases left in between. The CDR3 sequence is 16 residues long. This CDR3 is CASSLTSGSGGGGLHF. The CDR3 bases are TGTGCCAGCAGCTTAACTTCCGGGTCCGGCGGGGGAGGCCTCCACTTT.

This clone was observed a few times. This CDR3 is CASSQQTSGKDTQYF. CDR3 nucleotide sequence: TGCGCCAGCAGCCAACAGACTAGCGGGAAAGATACGCAGTATTTT. The gene calls are TRBV4-3 and TRBJ2-3; the match to TRBD2 covers 11 bases. The CDR3 consists of 15 residues. V dropped 2 bases and J dropped 5; count of bases not matched to a gene: 3. Per the germline V gene, CDR1 is LGHNA and CDR2 is YSLEER.

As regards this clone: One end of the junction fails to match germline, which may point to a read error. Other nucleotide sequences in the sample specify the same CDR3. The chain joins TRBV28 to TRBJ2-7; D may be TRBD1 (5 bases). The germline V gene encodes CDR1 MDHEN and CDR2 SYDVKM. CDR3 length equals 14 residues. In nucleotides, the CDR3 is TGCGCCAGCAGCCCGAAGGGGTGGTCCTACGAGCAGTACTTC. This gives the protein CASSPKGWSYEQYF.

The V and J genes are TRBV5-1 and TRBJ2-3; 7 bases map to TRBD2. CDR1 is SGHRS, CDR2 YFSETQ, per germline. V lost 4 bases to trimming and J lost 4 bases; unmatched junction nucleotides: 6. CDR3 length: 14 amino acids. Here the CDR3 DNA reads TGCGCCAGCAGCCCAGTGGGAGGGGCAGATACGCAGTATTTT. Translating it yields CASSPVGGADTQYF.

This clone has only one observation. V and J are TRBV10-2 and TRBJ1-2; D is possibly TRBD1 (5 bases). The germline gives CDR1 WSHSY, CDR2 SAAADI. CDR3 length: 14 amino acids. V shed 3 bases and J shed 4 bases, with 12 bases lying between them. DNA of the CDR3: TGCGCCAGCAGTGATCAGGGAAGGGGCTATGGCTACACCTTC. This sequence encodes CASSDQGRGYGYTF.

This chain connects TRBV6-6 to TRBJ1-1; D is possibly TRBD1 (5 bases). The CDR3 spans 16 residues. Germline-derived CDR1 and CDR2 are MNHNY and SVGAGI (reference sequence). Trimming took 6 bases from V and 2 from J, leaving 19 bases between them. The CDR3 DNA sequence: TGTGCCAGCAGGTTAGGGGTTGACAGACTTAACACTGAAGCTTTCTTT. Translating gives CASRLGVDRLNTEAFF.

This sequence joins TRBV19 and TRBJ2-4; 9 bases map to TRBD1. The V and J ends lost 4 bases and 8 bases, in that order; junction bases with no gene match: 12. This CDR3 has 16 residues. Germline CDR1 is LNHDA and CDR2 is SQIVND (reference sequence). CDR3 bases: TGTGCCAGTAGTAAGTTGCCGGGACAGGGACCGCACATTCAGTACTTC. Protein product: CASSKLPGQGPHIQYF.

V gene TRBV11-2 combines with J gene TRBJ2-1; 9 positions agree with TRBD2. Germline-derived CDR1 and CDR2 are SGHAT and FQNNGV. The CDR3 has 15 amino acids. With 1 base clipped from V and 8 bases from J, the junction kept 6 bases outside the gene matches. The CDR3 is CASSLVSGRLYEQFF. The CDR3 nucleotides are TGTGCCAGCAGCTTAGTGAGCGGGAGGCTGTATGAGCAGTTCTTC.

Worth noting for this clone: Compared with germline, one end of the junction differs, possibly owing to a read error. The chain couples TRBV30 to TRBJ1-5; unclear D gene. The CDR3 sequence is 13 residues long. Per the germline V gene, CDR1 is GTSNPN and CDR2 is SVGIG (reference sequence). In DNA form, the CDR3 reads TGTGTCTGGAGTGTCGGTCGGGGAAGGCCCCAGCATTTT. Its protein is CVWSVGRGRPQHF.

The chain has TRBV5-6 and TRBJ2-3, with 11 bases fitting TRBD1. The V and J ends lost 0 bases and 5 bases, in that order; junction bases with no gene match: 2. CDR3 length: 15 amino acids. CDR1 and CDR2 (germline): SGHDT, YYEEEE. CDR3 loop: CASSLAGTGGDTQYF. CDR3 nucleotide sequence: TGTGCCAGCAGCTTGGCCGGGACAGGGGGAGATACGCAGTATTTT.

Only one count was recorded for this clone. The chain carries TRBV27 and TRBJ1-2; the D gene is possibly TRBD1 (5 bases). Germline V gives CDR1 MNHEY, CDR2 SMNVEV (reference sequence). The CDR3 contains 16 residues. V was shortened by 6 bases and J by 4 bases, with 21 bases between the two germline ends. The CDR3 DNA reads TGTGCCAGCAGAAATGGAGGGGCTCCTATTAGCTATGGCTACACCTTC. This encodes CASRNGGAPISYGYTF.

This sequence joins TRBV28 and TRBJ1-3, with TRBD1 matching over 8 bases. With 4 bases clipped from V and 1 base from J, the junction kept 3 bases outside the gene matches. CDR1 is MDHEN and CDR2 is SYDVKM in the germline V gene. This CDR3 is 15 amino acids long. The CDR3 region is CASSSWTGSGNTIYF. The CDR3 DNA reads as TGTGCCAGCAGTTCGTGGACAGGGTCTGGAAACACCATATATTTT.

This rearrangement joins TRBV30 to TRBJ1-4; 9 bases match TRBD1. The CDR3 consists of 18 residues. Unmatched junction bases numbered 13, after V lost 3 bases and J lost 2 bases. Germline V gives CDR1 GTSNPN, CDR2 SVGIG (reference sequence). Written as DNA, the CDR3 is TGTGCCTGGAGCTGGTCGATTACAGGGGGCGCGACTAATGAAAAACTGTTTTTT. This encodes CAWSWSITGGATNEKLFF.

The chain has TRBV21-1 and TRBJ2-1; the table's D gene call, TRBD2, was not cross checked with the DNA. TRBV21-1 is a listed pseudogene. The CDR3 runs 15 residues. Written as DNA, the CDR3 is TGTGCCAGCAGCAAAGTCCCCCGGCTCGGGGATGAGCAGTTCTTC. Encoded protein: CASSKVPRLGDEQFF.

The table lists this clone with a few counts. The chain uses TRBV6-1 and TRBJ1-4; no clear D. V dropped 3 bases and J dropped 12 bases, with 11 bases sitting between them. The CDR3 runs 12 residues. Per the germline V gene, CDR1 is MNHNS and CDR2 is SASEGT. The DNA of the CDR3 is TGTGCCAGCAGTGACTTTCATAGTGAACTGTTTTTT. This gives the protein CASSDFHSELFF.